The clone carrying this TCR beta chain was seen repeatedly, ten times or more. Each CDR3 protein gets one entry after TCRdb re-called the 5' RACE reads with MiXCR. The sample holds more than 300,000 distinct CDR3 sequences, approximately 4.5% seen once. The sample belongs to a study of T cells after yellow fever vaccination. Germline CDR1 reads DFQATT; CDR2 reads SNEGSKA (reference sequence). The CDR3 contains 11 residues. J lost 8 bases, V lost 5 bases, and 5 bases had no gene match. The source was PBMCs, collected 15 days after the yellow fever booster vaccination. The genes are TRBV20-1 and TRBJ1-2; 7 bases match TRBD1. The origin of this receptor is a man aged 18 to 29 who received the YFV17D yellow fever vaccine. CDR3 in amino acids: CSAAGTVGYTF. The CDR3 region has the DNA TGCAGTGCTGCCGGGACAGTCGGCTACACCTTC.